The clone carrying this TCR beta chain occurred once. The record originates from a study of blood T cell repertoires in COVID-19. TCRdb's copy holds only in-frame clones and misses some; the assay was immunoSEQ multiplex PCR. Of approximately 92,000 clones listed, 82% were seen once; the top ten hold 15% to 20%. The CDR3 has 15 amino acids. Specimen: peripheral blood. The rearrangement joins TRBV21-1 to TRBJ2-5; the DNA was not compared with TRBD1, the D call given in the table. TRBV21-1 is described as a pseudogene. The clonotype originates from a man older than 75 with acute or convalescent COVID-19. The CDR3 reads CASSKKARGDWTQYF. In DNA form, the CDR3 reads TGTGCCAGCAGCAAAAAGGCCAGGGGGGACTGGACCCAGTACTTC.